This TCR beta chain was sequenced for a study of blood T cell repertoires in COVID-19. The assay was immunoSEQ multiplex PCR, and TCRdb's table has in-frame clones only and misses some. The sample contains a few hundred thousand clones, approximately 86% of which appear only once. This CDR3 contains 15 residues. The ends were cut back, 5 bases at V and 1 base at J, with 15 bases in the middle. Germline-derived CDR1 and CDR2 are SGHRS and YFSETQ. This clonotype originated in a man between 60 and 75 years old with acute or convalescent COVID-19. The chain recombines TRBV5-1 with TRBJ1-1; no definite D call. The sample was peripheral blood. CDR3: CASSPLATANTEAFF. CDR3 sequence (DNA): TGCGCCAGCAGTCCCCTCGCTACAGCGAACACTGAAGCTTTCTTT.